This T cell receptor (beta chain) was sequenced for a study of shared clonotypes between healthy human individuals. From CD4+ cells came CD45RA+ naive and CD45RA-negative memory subsets. Assay: immunoSEQ multiplex PCR; the TCRdb copy retains only in-frame clones and omits some. The sample comprises under 2,500,000 clones, roughly 95% of which are singletons, and roughly 0.13% rests with the top ten. V was cut by 3 bases and J by 4 bases, with 12 bases left in between. CDR1 MNHEY and CDR2 SMNVEV come from the germline V gene (reference sequence). This CDR3 has 14 amino acids. Source material: naive CD4+ T cells sorted from blood. Sample subset: CD45RA+ positively selected. This sequence originates from a young man in good health. The chain joins TRBV27 to TRBJ1-1; D is unresolved. CDR3 sequence reads: CASSFVGRSTEAFF. CDR3 nucleotide sequence: TGTGCCAGCAGTTTCGTCGGCCGGAGCACTGAAGCTTTCTTT.